The text below deals with one TCR beta chain. Its antigen is currently unknown. The sample comes from a study of T cells in Graves' hyperthyroidism and ophthalmopathy. Study results and limitations: The blood repertoire included most of the expanded thyroid clonotypes above 0.001.

Researchers took RNA transcripts and amplified the TCR beta CDR3 regions from them. During a first-round RT-PCR of the TCR CDR3, the HTBI primer set was used. TCRdb ran MiXCR on the multiplex PCR reads and lists one entry per CDR3 protein. In the table there are around 600,000 distinct CDR3 sequences, 40% to 55% of which are singletons. The length of the CDR3 is 14 residues. The junction had 7 bases not matched to a gene; V was cut back by 4 bases and J by 10 bases. Germline loops: CDR1 ENHRY, CDR2 SYGVKD. This clonotype was sampled from an adult man with Graves' disease, either hyperthyroidism or ophthalmopathy (not recorded which). The chain joins TRBV10-3 to TRBJ1-6; 7 bases are shared with TRBD1. Sequenced input: peripheral blood or thyroid tissue (not recorded which). CDR3 nucleotides: TGTGCCATCAGTGCAGGGGGAGAGGGATCACCCCTCCACTTT. This sequence encodes CAISAGGEGSPLHF.